This TCR beta chain was recorded in a study of cytomegalovirus exposure and HLA in healthy donors. Researchers ran the PCR with 60 Vbeta and 13 Jbeta primers. Sequencing used immunoSEQ multiplex PCR; TCRdb keeps in-frame clones, though not all of them. This specimen shows around 71,000 clones; the ten leading clones hold approximately 1.8%. Germline-derived CDR1 and CDR2 are SGHRS and YFSETQ. The CDR3 has 16 amino acids. Trimming shortened V by 1 base and J by 2 bases, and 12 bases separated the two germline ends. The sequence was collected from a young woman in good health and CMV-seronegative. The sequencing sample was made of PBMCs. The chain is built from TRBV5-1 and TRBJ1-4; D unclear. CDR3 sequence: CASSLSSGHTNEKLFF. The CDR3 DNA sequence: TGCGCCAGCAGCTTGAGTAGCGGGCATACTAATGAAAAACTGTTTTTT. Combining the CDR3 with reference TRBV5-1 and TRBJ1-4 gives the whole variable domain KAGVTQTPRYLIKTRGQQVTLSCSPISGHRSVSWYQQTPGQGLQFLFEYFSETQRNKGNFPGRFSGRQFSNSRSEMNVSTLELGDSALYLCASSLSSGHTNEKLFFGSGTQLSVL.